A selection of T cell receptor beta chains follows, all from one sample in a study of blood T cell repertoires in COVID-19. The table came from immunoSEQ multiplex PCR; TCRdb's copy has only in-frame clones and leaves some out. This sample has hundreds of thousands of clones, with roughly four fifths found just once. The source material was peripheral blood. The receptors come from a woman in her forties or fifties with acute or convalescent COVID-19. The CDR3 runs from the conserved cysteine through the conserved F or W. A D gene is named only where the DNA matches it firmly. Clone size is stated in some rows and not others, as once, few, many or a class when expanded.

clone_size: NA
d_call: TRBD2
v_call: TRBV4-1
j_call: TRBJ2-7
cdr3_aa: CASSLSSGGAYEQYF
cdr3_nt: TGCGCCAGCAGCCTCTCCAGCGGGGGGGCCTACGAGCAGTACTTC

clone_size: NA
d_call: TRBD1
v_call: TRBV10-3
j_call: TRBJ2-1
cdr3_aa: CAISGRGQENNEQFF
cdr3_nt: TGTGCCATCAGTGGCCGCGGACAGGAAAACAATGAGCAGTTCTTC

clone_size: NA
d_call: TRBD1
v_call: TRBV7-6
j_call: TRBJ1-5
cdr3_aa: CASSPGVKGRQGNQPQHF
cdr3_nt: TGTGCCAGCAGCCCAGGAGTCAAGGGGCGACAGGGTAATCAGCCCCAGCATTTT

clone_size: NA
d_call: TRBD1
v_call: TRBV19
j_call: TRBJ2-1
cdr3_aa: CASKPGQGLNEQFF
cdr3_nt: TGTGCCAGTAAACCGGGACAGGGTCTCAATGAGCAGTTCTTC

clone_size: few
d_call: NA
v_call: TRBV10-3
j_call: TRBJ1-5
cdr3_aa: CAISSGISNQPQHF
cdr3_nt: TGTGCCATCAGCAGCGGAATTAGCAATCAGCCCCAGCATTTT

clone_size: NA
d_call: TRBD1
v_call: TRBV24-1
j_call: TRBJ2-7
cdr3_aa: CATSDRQGFEQYF
cdr3_nt: TGTGCCACCAGTGATAGACAGGGGTTCGAGCAGTACTTC

clone_size: NA
d_call: NA
v_call: TRBV7-2
j_call: TRBJ1-5
cdr3_aa: CASSFRENQPQHF
cdr3_nt: TGTGCCAGCAGCTTCCGGGAAAATCAGCCCCAGCATTTT

clone_size: NA
d_call: TRBD2
v_call: TRBV3-1/TRBV3-2
j_call: TRBJ2-1
cdr3_aa: CASSQGTSGRKNSYNEQFF
cdr3_nt: TGTGCCAGCAGCCAAGGGACTAGCGGGAGAAAAAACTCCTACAATGAGCAGTTCTTC

clone_size: NA
d_call: TRBD2
v_call: TRBV5-1
j_call: TRBJ2-2
cdr3_aa: CASSLGLADTGELFF
cdr3_nt: TGCGCCAGCAGCTTGGGCCTAGCGGACACCGGGGAGCTGTTTTTT

clone_size: few
d_call: NA
v_call: TRBV3-1/TRBV3-2
j_call: TRBJ1-2
cdr3_aa: CASSQAGGGVGYTF
cdr3_nt: TGTGCCAGCAGCCAAGCGGGGGGTGGAGTGGGCTACACCTTC

clone_size: NA
d_call: NA
v_call: TRBV11-2
j_call: TRBJ1-3
cdr3_aa: CASSLATGKTGNTIYF
cdr3_nt: TGTGCCAGCAGCTTAGCTACGGGGAAAACTGGAAACACCATATATTTT

clone_size: NA
d_call: NA
v_call: TRBV11-2
j_call: TRBJ2-1
cdr3_aa: CASTFFRNFYNEQFF
cdr3_nt: TGTGCCAGCACCTTTTTCAGGAATTTTTACAATGAGCAGTTCTTC

clone_size: NA
d_call: NA
v_call: TRBV4-1
j_call: TRBJ1-4
cdr3_aa: CASTRIGAANEKLFF
cdr3_nt: TGCGCCAGCACACGGATTGGGGCGGCTAATGAAAAACTGTTTTTT

clone_size: once
d_call: TRBD2
v_call: TRBV5-6
j_call: TRBJ2-3
cdr3_aa: CASSLAGSGGRTDTQYF
cdr3_nt: TGTGCCAGCAGCTTGGCCGGGAGCGGGGGCCGCACAGATACGCAGTATTTT

clone_size: NA
d_call: NA
v_call: TRBV30
j_call: TRBJ2-3
cdr3_aa: CACPKTGLLTDTQYF
cdr3_nt: TGTGCCTGCCCTAAAACGGGACTTCTGACAGATACGCAGTATTTT

clone_size: NA
d_call: NA
v_call: TRBV7-9
j_call: TRBJ1-2
cdr3_aa: CASSLGRGGADGYTF
cdr3_nt: TGTGCCAGCAGCTTAGGTCGGGGAGGTGCCGATGGCTACACCTTC

clone_size: NA
d_call: NA
v_call: TRBV10-3
j_call: TRBJ2-7
cdr3_aa: CAISDSEQYF
cdr3_nt: TGTGCCATCAGCGACAGTGAGCAGTACTTC

clone_size: once
d_call: TRBD1
v_call: TRBV24-1
j_call: TRBJ1-5
cdr3_aa: CATSDTGGVRQPQHF
cdr3_nt: TGTGCCACCAGTGATACAGGGGGGGTGCGTCAGCCCCAGCATTTT

clone_size: once
d_call: TRBD1
v_call: TRBV18
j_call: TRBJ1-2
cdr3_aa: CASSPIPGQGSGYTF
cdr3_nt: TGTGCCAGCTCACCCATCCCGGGACAGGGGTCTGGCTACACCTTC

clone_size: NA
d_call: NA
v_call: TRBV2
j_call: TRBJ2-7
cdr3_aa: CASSEVWTASYEQYF
cdr3_nt: TGTGCCAGCAGTGAAGTCTGGACAGCTTCCTACGAGCAGTACTTC

clone_size: NA
d_call: TRBD1
v_call: TRBV5-4
j_call: TRBJ2-7
cdr3_aa: CASRPTPDRVYEQYF
cdr3_nt: TGTGCCAGCCGACCTACTCCGGACAGGGTCTACGAGCAGTACTTC

clone_size: few
d_call: TRBD2
v_call: TRBV28
j_call: TRBJ2-7
cdr3_aa: CASRGFLAGVLYEQYF
cdr3_nt: TGTGCGTCCCGGGGGTTTCTAGCGGGAGTCCTATACGAGCAGTACTTC

clone_size: NA
d_call: TRBD2
v_call: TRBV4-2
j_call: TRBJ2-3
cdr3_aa: CASSQVKTSGSHTDTQYF
cdr3_nt: TGTGCCAGCAGCCAAGTCAAAACTAGCGGGAGTCATACAGATACGCAGTATTTT

clone_size: NA
d_call: TRBD1
v_call: TRBV30
j_call: TRBJ2-6
cdr3_aa: CAWNNRGSSGANVLTF
cdr3_nt: TGTGCCTGGAACAACAGGGGGAGCTCTGGGGCCAACGTCCTGACTTTC

clone_size: NA
d_call: TRBD2
v_call: TRBV3-1/TRBV3-2
j_call: TRBJ2-1
cdr3_aa: CASSQEASGYNEQFF
cdr3_nt: TGTGCCAGCAGCCAAGAGGCTAGCGGCTACAATGAGCAGTTCTTC

clone_size: NA
d_call: TRBD1
v_call: TRBV28
j_call: TRBJ1-2
cdr3_aa: CASQETGVGYTF
cdr3_nt: TGTGCCAGTCAGGAAACAGGGGTTGGCTACACCTTC

clone_size: once
d_call: TRBD2
v_call: TRBV27
j_call: TRBJ2-1
cdr3_aa: CASSLSGGFYNEQFF
cdr3_nt: TGTGCCAGCAGTTTAAGCGGGGGCTTCTACAATGAGCAGTTCTTC

clone_size: NA
d_call: NA
v_call: TRBV21-1
j_call: TRBJ2-5
cdr3_aa: CASSKVLRPGQGGMVQETQYF
cdr3_nt: TGTGCCAGCAGCAAAGTCTTGAGACCGGGACAGGGGGGGATGGTCCAAGAGACCCAGTACTTC